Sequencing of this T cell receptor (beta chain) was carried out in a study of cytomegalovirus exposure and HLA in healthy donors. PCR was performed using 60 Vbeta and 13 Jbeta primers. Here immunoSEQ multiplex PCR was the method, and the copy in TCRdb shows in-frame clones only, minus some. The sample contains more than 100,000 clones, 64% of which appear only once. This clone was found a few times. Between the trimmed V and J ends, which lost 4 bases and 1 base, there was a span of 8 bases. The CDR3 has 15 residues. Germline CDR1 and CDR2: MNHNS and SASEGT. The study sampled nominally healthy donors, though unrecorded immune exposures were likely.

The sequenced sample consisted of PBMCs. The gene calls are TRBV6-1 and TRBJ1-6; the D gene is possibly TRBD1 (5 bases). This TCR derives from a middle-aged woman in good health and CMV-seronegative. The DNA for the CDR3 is TGTGCCAGCAGTGGCAGGGATTCCTATAATTCACCCCTCCACTTT. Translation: CASSGRDSYNSPLHF.